One and the same sample provided the 18 T cell receptor beta chains below, sequenced in a study of control samples from healthy donors and cancer patients. Sequenced by immunoSEQ multiplex PCR; TCRdb stores in-frame clones only, minus some. The table shows around 85,000 clones, with around 90% occurring only once. The sequenced material came from blood. The receptors shown here come from a woman aged 60-75 years in good health.

The rearrangement uses TRBV6-1 and TRBJ1-2; unclear D gene. The CDR3 extends over 15 amino acids. Trimming removed 2 bases from V and 4 bases from J, with 14 bases in between. The germline CDR1 and CDR2 sequences are MNHNS and SASEGT. In DNA form, the CDR3 reads TGTGCCAGCAGTGAACGTGTTGGGTCGTCCTATGGCTACACCTTC. Its translation is CASSERVGSSYGYTF.

This chain links TRBV4-1 with TRBJ1-1, with D perhaps TRBD1 (6 bases). Per the germline V gene, CDR1 is MGHRA and CDR2 is YSYEKL. The V gene lost 3 bases and the J gene lost 4 bases, with 9 bases spanning the gap. The CDR3 runs to 13 residues. CDR3 amino acids: CASSQLDSTEAFF. The CDR3, as DNA: TGCGCCAGCAGCCAGTTGGACAGCACTGAAGCTTTCTTT.

The chain carries TRBV2 and TRBJ1-2, with 7 bases aligning to TRBD1. V shed 3 bases, J shed 6 bases, and the junction held 1 base outside the gene matches. Germline V gene sequence: CDR1 SNHLY, CDR2 FYNNEI. This CDR3 has 12 amino acids. CDR3 loop: CASSETGHGYTF. CDR3 sequence (DNA): TGTGCCAGCAGTGAGACAGGGCATGGCTACACCTTC.

CDR3 in amino acids: CASGQLAGPTDTQYF. The CDR3 DNA reads as TGCGCCAGCGGTCAACTAGCGGGGCCCACAGATACGCAGTATTTT. This sequence joins TRBV10-2 and TRBJ2-3, with 10 bases fitting TRBD2. The germline gives CDR1 WSHSY, CDR2 SAAADI. The V and J ends lost 8 bases and 2 bases, in that order; junction bases with no gene match: 7. CDR3 size: 15 residues.

The J gene is TRBJ2-3, the V gene TRBV2; 9 nucleotides align to TRBD1. From germline, CDR1 is SNHLY and CDR2 FYNNEI. The CDR3 spans 16 residues. V shed 4 bases and J 8 bases; nucleotides not matched to a gene: 13. The CDR3 reads CASSGETGQGSATQYF. The DNA of the CDR3 is TGTGCCAGCAGTGGGGAAACGGGACAGGGTTCGGCTACGCAGTATTTT.

The CDR3 region is CASSLVPRANEQFF. CDR3 nucleotide sequence: TGTGCCAGCAGCTTAGTACCCCGAGCCAATGAGCAGTTCTTC. The chain is built from TRBV11-2 and TRBJ2-1; no firm D call. This CDR3 contains 14 residues. The germline V gene has CDR1 SGHAT and CDR2 FQNNGV. Deletions cut 1 base from V and 6 bases from J, with 10 bases between.

The V and J genes are TRBV7-2 and TRBJ1-6; D gene uncertain. The CDR3 consists of 13 residues. Germline V gene lookup returns CDR1 SGHTA and CDR2 FQGNSA. The V end was cut by 3 bases, the J end by 7 bases, with 7 bases between. The CDR3, as DNA: TGTGCCAGCAGCTTCGTGGAAAATTCACCCCTCCACTTT. The encoded protein is CASSFVENSPLHF.

V usage is TRBV5-1 and J usage is TRBJ2-3; 9 nucleotides match TRBD2. With V trimmed by 4 bases and J by 1 base, 10 bases remained unmatched. From germline, CDR1 is SGHRS and CDR2 YFSETQ. This CDR3 contains 17 residues. The CDR3 loop reads CASSPDLTSGGTDTQYF. The CDR3 DNA follows: TGCGCCAGCAGCCCGGACCTGACTAGCGGTGGCACAGATACGCAGTATTTT.

V usage is TRBV30 and J usage is TRBJ1-5; D possibly corresponds to TRBD1 (5 bases). Germline values: CDR1 GTSNPN, CDR2 SVGIG (reference sequence). CDR3 length: 16 residues. Trimming removed 1 base at V and 4 bases at J, with 17 bases between. CDR3 DNA sequence: TGTGCCTGGAGTGCGCGACAACGGGGGGAGAATCAGCCCCAGCATTTT. It is translated as CAWSARQRGENQPQHF.

This chain connects TRBV5-1 to TRBJ2-3, with D possibly called TRBD1 or TRBD2 (6 bases each). Germline CDR1 SGHRS, CDR2 YFSETQ. Deletions cut 0 bases from V and 0 bases from J, with 11 bases between. There are 16 residues in the CDR3. In DNA form, the CDR3 reads TGCGCCAGCAGCTTGGGGGGGGCCCAAAGCACAGATACGCAGTATTTT. Protein: CASSLGGAQSTDTQYF.

The V gene is TRBV28, the J gene TRBJ1-2; D is unresolved. The V gene's germline CDR1 is MDHEN and CDR2 SYDVKM. The CDR3 spans 12 residues. Trimming removed 6 bases at V and 5 bases at J, with 10 bases between. Here the CDR3 reads CASSTASYGYTF. CDR3 nucleotide sequence: TGTGCCAGCAGCACGGCCTCTTATGGCTACACCTTC.

The DNA of the CDR3 is TGTGCCATCAATTCCGACGGGGGCTATGGCTACACCTTC. Translated, it gives CAINSDGGYGYTF. The rearrangement links TRBV10-3 to TRBJ1-2, with D possibly matching TRBD1 (5 bases). Germline V gene lookup returns CDR1 ENHRY and CDR2 SYGVKD. The CDR3 has 13 amino acids. The V gene lost 7 bases and the J gene lost 4 bases, with 13 bases spanning the gap.

The J gene is TRBJ2-3, the V gene TRBV5-1; D is unclear. The ends were cut back, 7 bases at V and 1 base at J, with 10 bases in the middle. From germline, CDR1 is SGHRS and CDR2 YFSETQ. This CDR3 spans 13 amino acids. CDR3 sequence (DNA): TGCGCCAGCTCCCGATCGGGCACAGATACGCAGTATTTT. Translating it yields CASSRSGTDTQYF.

The table lists this clone with a count of one. The chain combines TRBV18 with TRBJ1-1; D uncertain. V was pared by 2 bases and J by 7 bases, with 17 bases between. This CDR3 has 15 amino acids. Germline V gene data show CDR1 as KGHSH and CDR2 as LQKENI. The CDR3 is CASSPTTVSGIEAFF. DNA of the CDR3: TGTGCCAGCTCACCAACGACGGTCTCTGGGATTGAAGCTTTCTTT.

The rearrangement joins TRBV7-9 to TRBJ2-2; 15 bases map to TRBD2. CDR3 length: 18 amino acids. Germline-derived CDR1 and CDR2 are SEHNR and FQNEAQ (reference sequence). The junction had 5 bases not matched to a gene; V was cut back by 6 bases and J by 0 bases. CDR3 sequence: CASSAGLAGGPNTGELFF. The CDR3, as DNA: TGTGCCAGCAGTGCGGGACTAGCGGGAGGTCCGAACACCGGGGAGCTGTTTTTT.

The chain joins TRBV5-5 to TRBJ2-5; 12 positions agree with TRBD1. Germline trimming cut 4 bases from V and 5 bases from J; bases unmatched to any gene: 12. The CDR3 has 17 residues. Germline values: CDR1 SGHKS, CDR2 YYEKEE (reference sequence). DNA of the CDR3: TGTGCCAGCAGCGCCGGGACAGGGGGCAGTTTCCAGGAGACCCAGTACTTC. Encoded protein: CASSAGTGGSFQETQYF.

The genes are TRBV3-1 (or the pseudogene TRBV3-2) and TRBJ1-2; D is uncertain. Between the trimmed V and J ends, which lost 3 bases and 5 bases, there was a span of 10 bases. This CDR3 region has 13 residues. From germline, CDR1 is LGHDT and CDR2 YNNKEL (reference sequence). The CDR3 nucleotides read TGTGCCAGCAGCCAGGTGTTAGGGTATGGCTACACCTTC. Protein: CASSQVLGYGYTF.

This clone was detected once. The CDR3, as DNA: TGTGCCTGGAGCAGGGTCGTTAGCAATCAGCCCCAGCATTTT. Translating it yields CAWSRVVSNQPQHF. This chain connects TRBV30 to TRBJ1-5; possible D gene TRBD1, 5 bases. Germline values: CDR1 GTSNPN, CDR2 SVGIG (reference sequence). The CDR3 runs 14 residues. Trimming removed 3 bases from V and 0 bases from J, with 9 bases in between.